This TCR beta chain was profiled in a study of cytomegalovirus exposure and HLA in healthy donors (dated by TCRdb to about 2017). Study-level background: An earlier analysis of some 600 of the donors reported under 300 Gb of sequence data and around 100 million unique TCR beta sequences obtained from some 170 million T cells. Every discovery cohort repertoire had been produced on one sequencing platform. The number of typed donors differed by locus: roughly 629-640 for A, B, C, DRB1 and DQB1; about 520 for DQA1; 600 to 610 for DPA1; and some 430 for DPB1. A separate validation cohort of roughly 110 different subjects was used in addition to the roughly 620-subject first cohort. In a later analysis, previously published TCR beta repertoires from about 670 donors were re-analyzed and high-resolution HLA genotyping was added so that TCR occurrence patterns could be studied. Both class I and class II loci were covered by HLA typing, at four-digit resolution. The aim of the study was to test whether cataloging public T cell receptors could identify signatures of past pathogen exposure. Rather than using new phenotypic data, the later analysis identified candidate immune exposures from TCR beta sequences and from how often those sequences occurred across donors. High-throughput TCR immunosequencing, statistical association of individual TCRs with disease status, and machine learning were combined to predict cytomegalovirus infection status. Around 300 gigabases of sequencing data and approximately 85 million unique TCR sequences were included in an early release covering roughly 600 HLA-typed donors. In an earlier analysis of around 540 of the donors, high-throughput TCR beta sequencing was used to judge whether each TCR beta V gene segment behaved as functional or pseudogenic. Among about 400 genotyped donors of the cohort, an average of approximately 240,000 unique TCR beta nucleotide sequences was sequenced per donor, of which 15% to 20% were non-productive. The study used immunosequencing to profile the T cell repertoires of hundreds of subjects and linked those repertoires to cytomegalovirus serostatus. A later genetic analysis used genome-wide SNP genotypes for 398 of the 666 donors, treating that subset as a discovery cohort. About 5 DR-DQ haplotypes were handled as single units for association and clustering, since linkage in the cohort was strong. Among the roughly 390 genotyped donors, about 83% belonged to the genetic ancestry cluster associated with self-reported Caucasian donors. Donor age, sex, ethnicity and CMV serostatus were collected together with the repertoire data.

The library relied on the immunoSEQ multiplex PCR assay. A mixture of 60 forward primers for TCR Vbeta segments and 13 reverse primers for TCR Jbeta segments was used in the multiplex PCR. Amplification of the CDR3 region of rearranged TCR beta genes was performed with a multiplex PCR assay on genomic DNA. The Illumina HiSeq System was used to sequence the amplified TCR beta libraries as 87-base-pair reads. For the original study's pipeline: In a later analysis, tens of millions of unique TCR beta chains were counted across the roughly 670 repertoires, and approximately 11 million of these chains were shared by at least two donors. A nearest-neighbor algorithm error-corrected the raw reads and collapsed the reads into unique sequences, merging closely related sequences to remove PCR and sequencing errors. V, D and J gene segments were assigned by aligning CDR3 sequences to IMGT reference sequences. Each retained sequence needed at least a six-nucleotide match to both a V gene segment and a J gene segment. Rearrangements were called productive when the CDR3 lacked stop codons and stayed in frame with V and J; all others were non-productive. CDR3 was defined according to IMGT convention as the region running from the second conserved V-encoded cysteine to the conserved J-encoded phenylalanine. The earlier analysis of about 530 of the donors excluded any sequence lacking an unambiguous match to a single V gene segment. An earlier analysis of around 600 of the donors classified V segments as functional when productive rearrangements were above 56.7% and as segregating when the standard deviation between donors was above 5%. A statistical classification framework was built for diagnosing cytomegalovirus status from the catalog of TCR beta chain sequences. A later analysis assigned V and J genes by comparing TCR nucleotide sequences with IMGT/GENE-DB human TR gene sequences. Using the TCRdist pipeline, a later analysis assigned CDR3 sequences along with most-parsimonious VDJ recombination scenarios. In a later analysis, each TCR beta chain was defined by its CDR3 amino acid sequence together with its V-gene family, and reads lacking a unique V-gene family were excluded. In a later analysis, nearly 600 highly shared, low-generation-probability nucleotide sequences were removed to address suspected cross-contamination and a sequencing artifact. In a later analysis, a clonal expansion index was calculated for each public chain from normalized within-repertoire ranks of inferred template counts. In a later analysis, generation probabilities were computed with a VDJ recombination model fitted to out-of-frame rearrangements, and the resulting probabilities were checked against IGoR. In a later analysis, TCR-TCR, TCR-HLA and TCR-CMV co-occurrence was scored with hypergeometric tests, and a repertoire-size bias correction was applied to TCR pairs. False discovery rates were estimated in a later analysis by permuting HLA or CMV assignments 20 times. A later analysis grouped co-occurring TCRs with DBSCAN, adding TCRdist sequence similarity when clustering within HLA-allele-positive subsets. Co-occurrence clustering excluded repertoires with fewer than 30,000 or more than 120,000 public chains, plus five with anomalous nucleotide sharing. This immuneACCESS table, as held by TCRdb, lists in-frame sequences with V and J called but not all clones. Of the missing ones, under half trace to an unresolved V gene in checked studies; the others have no known cause. V, J and clone size are those of that table, while D and trimming were read from the DNA. The sample profile shows 75,000 to 100,000 clones; roughly 74% of them were found once. About 14% of the sample lies in the top ten.

The cohort comprised 550 to 700 healthy bone marrow donors. At the time of sampling, all cohort members were nominally healthy, though unrecorded immune exposures were likely present. The donor tested CMV seropositive and was one of the 289 seropositive cohort members. Every donor gave a peripheral blood sample, and the peripheral blood mononuclear cells from that sample were used for TCR beta sequencing. Genomic DNA was extracted from the blood cell samples with the Qiagen DNeasy Blood Extraction Kit. Summary of the overall study and its limitations: According to a later analysis, TCR association rates differed among HLA loci, with DRB1 alleles showing the most associated TCRs and HLA-C alleles showing the fewest. The classifier was reported to diagnose cytomegalovirus status with high specificity and sensitivity in both the original and validation cohorts. Only TCR beta chains were sequenced in this cohort, and the absence of alpha or paired-chain data limited detectable features. A later analysis reported that several top co-occurrence clusters appeared linked to parvovirus B19, influenza, CMV and Epstein-Barr virus. Because counts were too low, approximately 18 rarely observed V segments, including chromosome 9 orphons, were excluded from the earlier analysis of around 590 of the donors. While some public TCRs were present in many individuals, most TCR sequences turned up only very rarely across donors. Correlated functional status among segregating V segments might reflect linkage disequilibrium, but an unknown experimental factor could not be ruled out. Most CMV-associated TCR beta chains appeared to be HLA-restricted in a later analysis, and the HLA associations seemed to be driven largely by CMV exposure. The authors suggested that the approach could potentially be extended to other disease states and immunological phenotypes. A further reported finding was that TCR beta sequences accurately predicted the HLA-A and HLA-B alleles for most subjects in the first cohort. HLA typing was unavailable for some donors at each locus, so association tests used only the typed subset. A later analysis found that HLA-associated TCR beta chains were more clonally expanded and had lower generation probabilities than equally common non-associated chains. A group of highly shared sequence variants was considered likely to be a technical artifact of the sequencing pipeline. In vitro tests confirmed that a few of the cytomegalovirus-associated TCR beta chains recognize cytomegalovirus antigens. At a false discovery rate of 0.05, a later analysis linked around 15,000 TCR beta sequences to specific HLA alleles. In the study, around 150 TCR beta chains were listed as associated with cytomegalovirus. The only immune exposure information available for the cohort was CMV serostatus. In an earlier analysis of over 550 of the donors, most TCR beta V segments were observed in productive rearrangements about 87% or about 30% of the time, broadly matching IMGT annotations. In a later genetic analysis, fewer N-insertions in productive TCRs were reported among donors in an Asian-associated ancestry cluster than the roughly 700-donor mean. A later genetic analysis associated a missense DCLRE1C variant with V-gene and J-gene trimming of TCR beta chains, and an independent cohort replicated the association. Strong co-occurrence of HLA alleles, especially DR and DQ, made assigning TCR associations to individual alleles difficult. Roughly uniform sequencing depth across donors was assumed in presence/absence analyses, although this assumption may not hold.

In the case of this clone: Which antigen it targets is not known. No base quality information exists; no much larger clone differs at one position.

The sequencing sample was made of PBMCs. The sequence was obtained from a woman aged 65 to 85 in good health and CMV-seropositive.

This receptor carries the CDR3 CASSSDRGGGGYTF. The DNA sequence is TGTGCCAGCAGCTCGGACAGGGGCGGGGGGGGCTACACCTTC. The rearrangement joined TRBV11-1 to TRBJ1-2; 9 bases in between match TRBD1. As encoded in the germline V gene (reference sequence), CDR1 is SGHAT while CDR2 is FQDESV. The CDR3 numbers 14 residues from cysteine through phenylalanine. The read is trimmed to its CDR3 DNA, 42 bases read in frame from base 1. The V end gives up 4 bases and the J end 8 bases, leaving 8 bases in the junction not matched to a gene.